This TCR beta chain was sequenced for a study of read filtering for tumor transcriptome and immune sequencing (dated by TCRdb to 2020 to 2021). Describing the broader study: Of the patients in the cohort, 17 were male and around 15 were female, and their mean age was about 70 years, with a range of about 47 to 85. By revised international staging, roughly 8 patients were R-ISS I, over 15 were R-ISS II and 7 were R-ISS III. After DNase treatment, whole-transcriptome libraries were prepared using the TruSeq RNA Access Library Prep Kit. TCR-region mapped reads per sample ranged from about 3.5 to 11 million with IR-seq versus only roughly 80 to 1273 with RNA-seq. The study compared TCR repertoires from targeted immune repertoire sequencing and bulk whole-transcriptome sequencing run on the same bone marrow samples. As a main aim, a read-filtering strategy for immune repertoire data was addressed, with the specific question being whether clonotypes supported by a single read should be removed.

Bone marrow was sampled from every patient at the time of active disease. Bone marrow mononuclear cells were isolated by Ficoll-Hypaque density gradient centrifugation. Myeloma plasma cells were removed and CD138-negative cells were obtained by negative selection following labeling with CD138 magnetic microbeads on a MACS separator. Flow cytometry on an Attune NxT with CD138 antibodies was used to check the purity of the isolated cells. TRIzol reagent was used to extract total RNA, and a NanoDrop spectrophotometer was used to quantify the extracted RNA. Paired RNA-seq and IR-seq were performed on the CD138-negative bone marrow sample of each patient. Points the paper makes about the study in general: When single-read clonotypes were removed, the proportions of shared clonotypes in IR-seq and RNA-seq correlated more strongly. The sorted CD138-negative fraction was a mixed bone marrow immune population, not purified T cells. Compared with RNA-seq, IR-seq captured clonotypes at much higher depth and more reliably, and a smaller IR-seq throughput was enough to identify most shared clonotypes. Single-read clonotypes made up about four fifths of clonotypes but roughly 3.5% of total reads in IR-seq, and just under 75% of clonotypes and roughly 45% of reads in RNA-seq.

The Immunoverse kit was used to build TCR libraries from 400 to 500 ng RNA, with molecular barcoded adaptors covering alpha/delta and beta/gamma chains. TCR library preparation used the same RNA that was used for transcriptome sequencing. TCR libraries were sequenced on an Illumina HiSeq 4000 with 2 x 150 cycles. From the authors' description of their analysis: MiXCR aligned TCR reads to human V, D, J and C references and assembled the aligned reads into CDR3 clonotypes, with quality filtering and error correction included. The tcR package in R was used for analysis of clonotype counts and gene usage diversity. For inspection of raw mapping reads, RNA-seq reads were mapped by STAR aligner version 2.5.3a onto GRCh37 of the human genome. To test the effect of sequencing depth on detected clonotypes, IR-seq fastq files were randomly downsampled using Seqtk 1.3. TCRdb itself trimmed the public reads at Q25 with fastp, ran MiXCR and retained productive beta chains. A single entry per CDR3 protein holds the most common genes and DNA from its merged rows. TCRdb's processing, not the study's, gives the V and J calls here. The sample records roughly 67,000 distinct CDR3 sequences, around 20% of which are singletons. In total, the top ten clones hold approximately 10% of the sample.

The germline V gene gives CDR1 as SNHLY and CDR2 as FYNNEI. From the cysteine through the phenylalanine, the CDR3 covers 15 amino acids. Only the CDR3 DNA stays, 45 bases, in frame from base 1. V loses 5 bases, J loses 6 bases, and the germline ends lie 20 bases apart. As regards this clonotype: The antigen this receptor binds is unknown. It may be a read error: a sequence one base away is much more abundant.

Sequencing was performed on a population of CD138-negative cells sorted from bone marrow. Explained via the paper, the cell subset or site label denotes: bone marrow mononuclear cells depleted of CD138+ plasma/myeloma cells by negative magnetic selection. In this chain, TRBV2 is recombined with TRBJ2-7; TRBD1 is possibly the D segment (5 matching bases). This clonotype was sampled from a donor at least 40 years old with multiple myeloma. DNA sequence: TGTGCCAGCAGTAGCTCCCGGGTCAGGGTGCGCGAGCAGTACTTC. The encoded protein is CASSSSRVRVREQYF.